This T cell receptor (beta chain) was identified in a study of glioma-infiltrating T cells after dendritic cell vaccination. Notes on the study in general: Longer survival after dendritic cell vaccination followed higher pretreatment TIL content.

The immunoSEQ assay amplified TCRB CDR3 from up to about 2 ug DNA. Only in-frame clones appear in the TCRdb table, and some are missing; sequencing was by immunoSEQ multiplex PCR. This sample has tens of thousands of clones; less than 90% occur once, and the top ten carry less than 7%. Notes on this clone: Its antigen is as yet unknown.

The time point is: after dendritic cell vaccination, including at tumor progression/relapse. None of the glioblastoma patients had an isocitrate dehydrogenase mutation. This receptor was identified in a human donor with glioblastoma. The starting material was blood, obtained after dendritic cell vaccination.

CDR3 in DNA: TGCGCCAGCAGCTTGGCCACAGGGGGAAATGGAAACACCATATATTTT. Its translation: CASSLATGGNGNTIYF. The rearrangement uses TRBV5-1 and TRBJ1-3; 8 bases agree with TRBD1. There are 16 residues in the CDR3. Germline CDR1 and CDR2: SGHRS and YFSETQ. Trimming removed 0 bases from V and 3 bases from J; junction bases left unmatched: 5.